This T cell receptor (beta chain) comes out of a study of T cell changes during pregnancy in multiple sclerosis. TCRdb keeps only in-frame clones here, not all; method: immunoSEQ multiplex PCR. The sample shows around 100,000 clones, over 80% of them seen only once. Germline CDR1 and CDR2: LNHDA and SQIVND (reference sequence). The CDR3 is made up of 15 amino acids. The trim removed 7 bases at V and 4 bases at J, leaving 10 bases unmatched. The TCR sequence derives from a female donor with multiple sclerosis, enrolled in a pregnancy study. This chain links TRBV19 with TRBJ1-2; 9 positions match TRBD1. This specimen was peripheral blood, taken after pregnancy. The CDR3 reads CASMTGQGYRYGYTF. CDR3 nucleotides: TGTGCCAGTATGACGGGACAGGGCTACCGCTATGGCTACACCTTC.